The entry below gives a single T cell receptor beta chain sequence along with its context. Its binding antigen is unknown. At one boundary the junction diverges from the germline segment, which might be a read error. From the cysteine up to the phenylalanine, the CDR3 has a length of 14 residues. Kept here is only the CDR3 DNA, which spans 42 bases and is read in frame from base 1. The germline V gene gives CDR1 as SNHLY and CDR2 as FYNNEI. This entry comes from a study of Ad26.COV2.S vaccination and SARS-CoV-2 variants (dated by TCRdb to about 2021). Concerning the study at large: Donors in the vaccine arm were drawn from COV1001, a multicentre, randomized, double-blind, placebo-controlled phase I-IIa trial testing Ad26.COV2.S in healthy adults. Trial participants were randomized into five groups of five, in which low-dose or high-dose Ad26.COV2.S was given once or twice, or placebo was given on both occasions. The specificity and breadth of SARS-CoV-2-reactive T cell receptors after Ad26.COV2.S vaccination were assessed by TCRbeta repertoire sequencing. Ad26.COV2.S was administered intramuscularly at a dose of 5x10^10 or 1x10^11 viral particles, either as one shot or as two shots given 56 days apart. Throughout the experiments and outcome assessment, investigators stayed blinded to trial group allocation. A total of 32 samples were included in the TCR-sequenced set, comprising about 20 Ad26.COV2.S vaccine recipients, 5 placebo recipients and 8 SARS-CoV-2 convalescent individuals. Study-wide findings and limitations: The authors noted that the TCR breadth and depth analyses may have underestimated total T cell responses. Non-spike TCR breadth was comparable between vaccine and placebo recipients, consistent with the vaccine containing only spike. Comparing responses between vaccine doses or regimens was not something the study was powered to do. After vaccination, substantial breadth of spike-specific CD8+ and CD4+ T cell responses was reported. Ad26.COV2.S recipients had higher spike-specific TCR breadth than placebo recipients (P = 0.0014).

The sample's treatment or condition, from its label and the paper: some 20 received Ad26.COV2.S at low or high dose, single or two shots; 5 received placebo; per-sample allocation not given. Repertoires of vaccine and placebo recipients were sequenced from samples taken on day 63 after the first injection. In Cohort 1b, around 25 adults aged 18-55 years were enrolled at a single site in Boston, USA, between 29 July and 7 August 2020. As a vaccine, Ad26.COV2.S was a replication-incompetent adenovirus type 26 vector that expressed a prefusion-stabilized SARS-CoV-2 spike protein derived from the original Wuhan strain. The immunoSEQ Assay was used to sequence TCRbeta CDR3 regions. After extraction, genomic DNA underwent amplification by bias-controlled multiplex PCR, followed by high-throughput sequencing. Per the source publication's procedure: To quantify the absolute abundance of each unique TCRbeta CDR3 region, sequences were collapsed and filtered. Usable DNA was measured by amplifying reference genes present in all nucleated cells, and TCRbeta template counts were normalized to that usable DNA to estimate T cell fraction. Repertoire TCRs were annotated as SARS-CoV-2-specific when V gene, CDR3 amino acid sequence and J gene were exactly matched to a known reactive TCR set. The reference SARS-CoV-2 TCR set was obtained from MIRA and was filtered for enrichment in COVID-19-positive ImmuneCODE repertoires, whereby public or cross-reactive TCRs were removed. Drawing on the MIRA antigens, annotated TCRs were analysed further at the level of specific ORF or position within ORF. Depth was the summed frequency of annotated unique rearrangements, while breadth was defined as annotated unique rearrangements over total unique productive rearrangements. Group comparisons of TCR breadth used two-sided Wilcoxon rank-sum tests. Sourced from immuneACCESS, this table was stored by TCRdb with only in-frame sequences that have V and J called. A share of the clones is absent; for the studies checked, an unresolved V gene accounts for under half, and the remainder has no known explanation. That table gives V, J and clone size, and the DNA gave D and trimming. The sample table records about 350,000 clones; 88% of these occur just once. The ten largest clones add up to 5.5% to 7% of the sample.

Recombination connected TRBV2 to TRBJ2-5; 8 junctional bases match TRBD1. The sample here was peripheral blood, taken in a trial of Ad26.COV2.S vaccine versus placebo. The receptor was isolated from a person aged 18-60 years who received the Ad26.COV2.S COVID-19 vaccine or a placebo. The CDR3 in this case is CASSYGTGQESLDF. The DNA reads TGTGCCAGCAGCTACGGGACGGGACAGGAAAGTTTAGACTTC.